Below, one T cell receptor beta chain is given with its context. Its target is unknown. The TCRbeta library incorporated unique molecular identifiers. TCRdb re-analysed the PCR reads in MiXCR, keeping a single row per CDR3 protein. The sample comprises about a million distinct CDR3 sequences, under 30% of which are singletons, and about 28% rests with the top ten. The source of the sample is a study of T-cell reconstitution after alpha-beta-depleted transplantation in children. The study's findings and limits: Several patients had high TCRbeta diversity at day 60; it came from surviving recipient T cells and thymic progenitors. T-cell numbers and diversity, one year after transplant, stemmed largely from T cells that were newly produced. Two months or so post-transplant, alpha-beta T cells reportedly derived from several hundred expanded graft clones.

The sequence was obtained from a boy under three years old who had a stem cell transplant for SCID, so the T cells may come from the graft donor. The specimen comprised PBMCs, mostly from graft donor cells, sampled 360 days after TCRalphabeta/CD19-depleted stem cell transplant.

The CDR3: CASSLVNTVNTDTQYF. CDR3 DNA: TGTGCCAGCAGCTTAGTGAATACAGTGAACACAGATACGCAGTATTTT. V gene TRBV7-6 combines with J gene TRBJ2-3; D unresolved. This CDR3 is built from 16 residues. Trimming shortened V by 1 base and J by 2 bases, and 13 bases separated the two germline ends. Germline values: CDR1 SGHVS, CDR2 FNYEAQ.